This is a list of T cell receptor beta chains from one sample in a study of CD8 T cells in ankylosing spondylitis. A single record per CDR3 protein comes from TCRdb applying MiXCR to the 5' RACE reads. Among fewer than 450,000 distinct CDR3 sequences listed, 17% were seen once. Specimen: blood, either unsorted or a sorted T cell fraction (not recorded which). The receptors were sampled from a male donor with ankylosing spondylitis. CDR3s leave out the opening cysteine and the closing phenylalanine or tryptophan. Each record gives: D gene, V gene, clone size, J gene, CDR3 protein. A D gene is named only where the DNA matches it firmly. Clone size, where shown, is once, few, many, or a class for clones that have expanded.

>-|TRBV4-1|many|TRBJ1-2
ASSQGSDSPNYGYT
>-|TRBV20-1|-|TRBJ1-1
SARDLRRGTEAF
>-|TRBV6-1|-|TRBJ1-2
ASRFGSTQGYGYT
>TRBD2|TRBV12-3/TRBV12-4|few|TRBJ2-3
ASSLPSGGLSTDTQY
>TRBD1|TRBV11-2|-|TRBJ2-3
ASSLKGGSVSGTDTQY
>-|TRBV5-1|many|TRBJ1-5
ASSLGQPNQPQH
>TRBD1|TRBV20-1|many|TRBJ1-5
SASNRGLQPQH
>-|TRBV21-1|few|TRBJ2-1
ASSKRGLAGGYNEQF
>TRBD2|TRBV20-1|-|TRBJ2-7
SAPGGASGTRDGEQY
>-|TRBV10-1|-|TRBJ1-4
ASSESRGVNEKLF
>-|TRBV27|many|TRBJ1-2
ASSFVGLAGQYGYT
>-|TRBV7-9|few|TRBJ2-2
ASSLHGDGELF
>TRBD1|TRBV5-1|-|TRBJ1-6
ASSRDRENSPLH
>TRBD2|TRBV5-1|-|TRBJ2-5
ASSLGGLAGLQETQY
>-|TRBV7-9|few|TRBJ1-5
ASSLVGEGNQPQH
>-|TRBV5-1|-|TRBJ2-4
ASSLAGVENIQY
>-|TRBV29-1|-|TRBJ2-3
STTGNYSTDTQY
>-|TRBV2|few|TRBJ2-2
ASSAPPTGRMNTGELF
>-|TRBV20-1|-|TRBJ1-1
SAPTGNTNTEAF
>TRBD2|TRBV20-1|few|TRBJ2-7
SARPPSGSWYEQY
>-|TRBV21-1|few|TRBJ1-1
ASSIYRAPNTEAF
>-|TRBV7-9|-|TRBJ2-7
ASSRLTGYEDEQY
>-|TRBV4-1|-|TRBJ2-4
ASSQDGLAKNIQY
>TRBD1|TRBV28|-|TRBJ1-5
ASSFPDRKDQPQH
>TRBD2|TRBV20-1|-|TRBJ2-7
SANSGRISYEQY
>-|TRBV2|-|TRBJ1-1
ASSEAALAGTEAF
>TRBD2|TRBV5-1|-|TRBJ2-5
ASSERGGRETQY
>-|TRBV18|-|TRBJ2-5
ASSKETQY